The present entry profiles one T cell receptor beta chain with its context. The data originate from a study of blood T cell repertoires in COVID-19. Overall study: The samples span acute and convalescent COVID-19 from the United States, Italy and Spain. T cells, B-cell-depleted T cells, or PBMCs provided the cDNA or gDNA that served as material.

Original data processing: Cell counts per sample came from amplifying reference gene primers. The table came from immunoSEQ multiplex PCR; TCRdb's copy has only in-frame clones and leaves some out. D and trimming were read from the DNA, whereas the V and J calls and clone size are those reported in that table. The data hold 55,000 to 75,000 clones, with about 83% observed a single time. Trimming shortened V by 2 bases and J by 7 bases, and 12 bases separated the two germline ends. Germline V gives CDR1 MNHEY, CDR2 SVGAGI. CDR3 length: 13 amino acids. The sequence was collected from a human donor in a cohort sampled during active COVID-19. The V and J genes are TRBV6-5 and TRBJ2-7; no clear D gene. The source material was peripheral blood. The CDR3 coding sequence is TGTGCCAGCAGTTACGGGCTCCGCCAGGAGCAGTACTTC. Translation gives CASSYGLRQEQYF.